This T cell receptor (beta chain) was captured by sequencing in a study of OX40 agonist ivuxolimab in advanced cancers. Study background: People who had prior anti-PD-1, anti-PD-L1 or anti-CTLA-4 therapy could take part, and about 37% had some. General study points: On average, CD8+ T cells showed a greater number of expanded clones than CD4+.

On this clone: Its antigen is not known.

TCRdb's table, derived via immunoSEQ multiplex PCR, lists solely in-frame clones and lacks some. The sample lists approximately 40,000 clones, around three quarters occurring once. There are 14 residues in the CDR3. Germline lookup yields CDR1 MNHNS and CDR2 SASEGT. Losses at the gene ends were 4 bases for V and 6 bases for J; bases not matched to a gene: 8. The clonotype was recovered from an adult with an advanced solid tumor such as melanoma, head and neck, liver or kidney cancer. The chain couples TRBV6-1 to TRBJ2-7, with 8 bases that match TRBD2. Here the sequenced sample was CD4+ or CD8+ T cells sorted from blood, taken in a trial of the OX40 agonist ivuxolimab. The CDR3: CASSALAGLGEQYF. In nucleotides, the CDR3 is TGTGCCAGCAGTGCTCTAGCGGGTTTAGGCGAGCAGTACTTC.